These T cell receptor beta chains were read from a single sample in a study of shared T cell receptors in the human thymus. The repertoire was sequenced with immunoSEQ multiplex PCR; TCRdb's copy has only in-frame clones and lacks some. The table shows approximately 760,000 clones, with 80% to 90% occurring only once. These records were also assigned to another study, of human thymus T cells.

Sequencing input: thymocytes. The receptors were sampled from a girl in the first two years of life with a congenital heart defect. Both conserved end residues are part of each CDR3. A D gene is named only where the DNA matches it firmly. The size entry is marked missing in some rows and otherwise reads once, few, many or a size class.

TRBV5-6,-,-,TRBJ2-1,TGTGCCAGCAGCAAGGGACACTTAAACTACAATGAGCAGTTCTTC,CASSKGHLNYNEQFF
TRBV6-6,-,-,TRBJ2-1,TGTGCCAGCAGTTACCCTAGTACTTACAATGAGCAGTTCTTC,CASSYPSTYNEQFF
TRBV5-6,TRBD1,-,TRBJ1-4,TGTGCCAGCAGCCACGGACAGGGGGTAGGAAAACTGTTTTTT,CASSHGQGVGKLFF
TRBV28,-,-,TRBJ1-4,TGTGCCAGCAGTCACAGGGAGAAACTGTTTTTT,CASSHREKLFF
TRBV18,TRBD1,-,TRBJ2-1,TGTGCCAGCTCACCTCCGGGACAGAGAGACAATGAGCAGTTCTTC,CASSPPGQRDNEQFF
TRBV10-3,TRBD2,-,TRBJ2-7,TGTGCCATCAGTGAGTGGCGGGGGGGCCTGTCCTACGAGCAGTACTTC,CAISEWRGGLSYEQYF
TRBV9,-,-,TRBJ2-3,TGTGCCAGCAGCGTAGGGGAGCTTGTCAGTACAGATACGCAGTATTTT,CASSVGELVSTDTQYF
TRBV15,-,-,TRBJ1-1,TGTGCCACCAGCAGAGATCCGGTTCTGTCGAACACTGAAGCTTTCTTT,CATSRDPVLSNTEAFF
TRBV5-4,-,once,TRBJ1-1,TGTGCCAGCAGCTTGGGTAGAGGATCGAACACTGAAGCTTTCTTT,CASSLGRGSNTEAFF
TRBV5-4,TRBD1,-,TRBJ1-2,TGTGCCAGCAGCCTACCGGGACAGGGGGCCTACACCTTC,CASSLPGQGAYTF
TRBV18,TRBD1,-,TRBJ2-7,TGTGCCAGCTCACCACACAGGGGGTTTCAGTACTTC,CASSPHRGFQYF
TRBV4-3,-,-,TRBJ1-2,TGCGCCAGCAGCTTGCAGGGTGGGCAATATGGCTACACCTTC,CASSLQGGQYGYTF
TRBV7-9,TRBD2,once,TRBJ2-3,TGTGCCAGCAGCTGTTTCACCGGGACTAGCGGGGGGGAGCTGGGTACGCAGTATTTT,CASSCFTGTSGGELGTQYF
TRBV25-1,-,-,TRBJ2-2,TGTGCCAGCAGTGAATTGAGCACCGGGGAGCTGTTTTTT,CASSELSTGELFF
TRBV13,-,-,TRBJ2-3,TGTGCCAGCAGCCGCCGGAGGGTAGAATCGGATACGCAGTATTTT,CASSRRRVESDTQYF
TRBV27,-,once,TRBJ1-6,TGTGCCAGTTCCCTTAACGGTAATTCACCCCTCCACTTT,CASSLNGNSPLHF
TRBV18,TRBD1,once,TRBJ1-2,TGTGCCAGCTCACCACGGGCTCATATTTCCGATTGGACAGGGGGCTATGGCTACACCTTC,CASSPRAHISDWTGGYGYTF
TRBV4-1,-,-,TRBJ2-5,TGCGCCAGCAGCCTAGGGACAACCCGAGGGGTGGGCCAGTACTTC,CASSLGTTRGVGQYF
TRBV6-5,-,-,TRBJ1-1,TGTGCCAGCAGTTACTCTGAGGAAGGAACGAACACTGAAGCTTTCTTT,CASSYSEEGTNTEAFF
TRBV2,-,-,TRBJ1-2,TGTGCCAGCAGATATCGGTCGTATAACTATGGCTACACCTTC,CASRYRSYNYGYTF
TRBV5-1,-,-,TRBJ1-1,TGCGCCAGCAGCCAATACAACGCGGGGACTGAAGCTTTCTTT,CASSQYNAGTEAFF
TRBV7-9,TRBD1,-,TRBJ2-1,TGTGCCAGCAGCACTGGACAGGGGATCAATGAGCAGTTCTTC,CASSTGQGINEQFF
TRBV12-5,TRBD1,-,TRBJ1-4,TGCACGGGACAGGGGCAGACTAATGAAAAACTGTTTTTT,CTGQGQTNEKLFF
TRBV11-2,-,-,TRBJ2-5,TGTGCCAGCAGCGCGCCGGGACAACCATTCCAAGAGACCCAGTACTTC,CASSAPGQPFQETQYF
TRBV9,-,-,TRBJ1-3,TGTGCCAGCAGCGTACAGGGGTTCTCTGTCAACACCATATATTTT,CASSVQGFSVNTIYF
TRBV7-9,-,-,TRBJ1-2,TGTGCCAGCAGCTTAGGTCTCTATGGCTACACCTTC,CASSLGLYGYTF
TRBV5-1,TRBD2,-,TRBJ2-3,TGCGCCAGCAGGGGCGGGGGGGCCGGGTGGGCAGATACGCAGTATTTT,CASRGGGAGWADTQYF
TRBV5-4,TRBD1,few,TRBJ2-1,TGTGCCAGCAGCTTGGAGACAGGGTGGAATGAGCAGTTCTTC,CASSLETGWNEQFF
TRBV18,-,-,TRBJ2-1,TGTGCCAGCTCACCCTACCCCCGGGTCCCCCACAATGAGCAGTTCTTC,CASSPYPRVPHNEQFF
TRBV5-1,TRBD2,-,TRBJ2-2,TGCGCCAGCAGCTTAGAGAGCGGGGCCATCCGAACCGGGGAGCTGTTTTTT,CASSLESGAIRTGELFF
TRBV7-9,-,once,TRBJ1-1,TGTGCCAGCAGCTTAAGGTCGGGAGGACAGAGTACTATGAACACTGAAGCTTTCTTT,CASSLRSGGQSTMNTEAFF
TRBV4-2,-,few,TRBJ1-4,TGTGCCAGCAGCCAAGCGTTCAGAGAGGATCAAACTAATGAAAAACTGTTTTTT,CASSQAFREDQTNEKLFF
TRBV28,-,few,TRBJ1-5,TGTGCCAGCACCCGGTCCTGGGACATCAGAAGCAATCAGCCCCAGCATTTT,CASTRSWDIRSNQPQHF
TRBV15,TRBD1,-,TRBJ1-4,TGTGCCACCAGCAGGGGCGATCGGGGACAGGGTAATGAAAAACTGTTTTTT,CATSRGDRGQGNEKLFF
TRBV6-6,TRBD1,-,TRBJ2-1,TGTGCCAGCAACCGCAGGGGGTTTGTCAATGAGCAGTTCTTC,CASNRRGFVNEQFF
TRBV19,-,few,TRBJ1-1,TGTGCCAGTAGTAGAGGAGGGCCGAACACTGAAGCTTTCTTT,CASSRGGPNTEAFF
TRBV6-5,-,-,TRBJ2-7,TGTGCCAGCAAACCAGGAATAGCCTACGAGCAGTACTTC,CASKPGIAYEQYF